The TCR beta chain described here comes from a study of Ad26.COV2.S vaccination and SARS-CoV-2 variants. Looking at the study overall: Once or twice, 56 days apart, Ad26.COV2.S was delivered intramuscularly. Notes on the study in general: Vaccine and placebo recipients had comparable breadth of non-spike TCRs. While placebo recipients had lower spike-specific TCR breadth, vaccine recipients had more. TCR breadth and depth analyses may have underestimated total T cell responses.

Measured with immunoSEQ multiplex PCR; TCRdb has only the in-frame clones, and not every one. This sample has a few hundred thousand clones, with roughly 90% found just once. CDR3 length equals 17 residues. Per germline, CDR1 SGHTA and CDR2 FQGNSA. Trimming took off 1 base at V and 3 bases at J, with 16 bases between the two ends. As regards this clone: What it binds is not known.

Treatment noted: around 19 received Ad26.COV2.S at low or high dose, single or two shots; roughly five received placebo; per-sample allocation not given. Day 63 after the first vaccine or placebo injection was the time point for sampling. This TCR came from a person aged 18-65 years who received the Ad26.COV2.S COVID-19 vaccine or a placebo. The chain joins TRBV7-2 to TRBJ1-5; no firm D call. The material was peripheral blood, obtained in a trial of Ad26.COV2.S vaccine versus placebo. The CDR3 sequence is CASSLDGQIRINQPQHF. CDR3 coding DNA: TGTGCCAGCAGCTTAGATGGGCAAATTAGGATCAATCAGCCCCAGCATTTT.